This T cell receptor beta chain was profiled in a study of T cells expressing NK-cell markers. On the study more broadly: Investigators obtained TCR beta repertoires from sorted CD3+CD56+NKG2C+, CD3+CD56+NKG2C- and CD3+CD56-NKG2C+ T cells.

Germline lookup yields CDR1 SGHRS and CDR2 YFSETQ. This CDR3 has 19 amino acids. TCRdb re-analyzed the 5' RACE reads; it lists each CDR3 protein once, without DNA. The table for this sample gives about 390,000 distinct CDR3 sequences. This clonotype was obtained from a woman between 50 and 59 years old in good health. Sample: blood T cells: a sorted CD56 or NKG2C T cell subset, CD4+ or CD8+ T cells, or bulk PBMC T cells (not recorded which). The gene calls are TRBV5-1 and TRBJ2-7; the TCRdb D gene call, TRBD2, has no DNA to confirm it. The CDR3 protein is CASSLGLLRAGPFSYEQYF. The whole variable domain, filled in from reference TRBV5-1 and TRBJ2-7, reads KAGVTQTPRYLIKTRGQQVTLSCSPISGHRSVSWYQQTPGQGLQFLFEYFSETQRNKGNFPGRFSGRQFSNSRSEMNVSTLELGDSALYLCASSLGLLRAGPFSYEQYFGPGTRLTVT.